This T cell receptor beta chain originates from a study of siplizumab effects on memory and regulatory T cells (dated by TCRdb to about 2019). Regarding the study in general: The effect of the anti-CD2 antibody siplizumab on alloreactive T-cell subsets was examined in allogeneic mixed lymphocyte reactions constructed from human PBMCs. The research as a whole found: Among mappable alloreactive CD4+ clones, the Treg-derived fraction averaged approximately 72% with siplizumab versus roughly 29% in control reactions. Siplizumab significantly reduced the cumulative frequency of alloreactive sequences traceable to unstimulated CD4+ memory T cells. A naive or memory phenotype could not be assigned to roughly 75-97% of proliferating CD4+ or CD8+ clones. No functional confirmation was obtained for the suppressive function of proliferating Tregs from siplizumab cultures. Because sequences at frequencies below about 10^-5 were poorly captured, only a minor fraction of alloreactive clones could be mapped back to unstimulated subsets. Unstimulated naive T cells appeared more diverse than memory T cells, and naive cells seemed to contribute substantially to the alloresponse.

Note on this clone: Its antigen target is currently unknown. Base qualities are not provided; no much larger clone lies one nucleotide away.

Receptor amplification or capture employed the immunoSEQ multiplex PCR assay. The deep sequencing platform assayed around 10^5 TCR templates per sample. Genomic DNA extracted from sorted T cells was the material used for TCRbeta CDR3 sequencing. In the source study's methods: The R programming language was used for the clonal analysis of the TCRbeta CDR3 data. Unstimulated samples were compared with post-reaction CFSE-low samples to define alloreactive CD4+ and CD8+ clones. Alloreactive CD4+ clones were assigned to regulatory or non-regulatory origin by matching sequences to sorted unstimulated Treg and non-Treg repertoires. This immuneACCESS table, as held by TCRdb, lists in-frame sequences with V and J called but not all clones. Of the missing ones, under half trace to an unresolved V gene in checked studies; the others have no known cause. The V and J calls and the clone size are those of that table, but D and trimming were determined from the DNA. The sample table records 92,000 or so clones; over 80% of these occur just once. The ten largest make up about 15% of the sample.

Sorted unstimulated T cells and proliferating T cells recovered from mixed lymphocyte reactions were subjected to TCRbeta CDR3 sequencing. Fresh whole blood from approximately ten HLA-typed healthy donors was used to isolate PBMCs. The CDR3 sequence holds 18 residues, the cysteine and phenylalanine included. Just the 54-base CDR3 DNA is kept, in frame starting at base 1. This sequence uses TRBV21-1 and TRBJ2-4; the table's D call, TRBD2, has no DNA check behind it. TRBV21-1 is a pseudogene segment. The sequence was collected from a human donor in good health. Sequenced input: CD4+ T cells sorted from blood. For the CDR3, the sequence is CASSNLTSGSMAKNIQYF. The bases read TGTGCCAGCAGCAATTTAACTAGCGGGAGTATGGCCAAAAACATTCAGTACTTC.